This T cell receptor (beta chain) was sequenced in a study of response to subunit inactivated influenza vaccine. TCRdb re-derived calls from the RT-PCR reads in MiXCR, one entry per CDR3 protein. The sample contains hundreds of thousands of distinct CDR3 sequences, 15% to 20% of which appear only once. The germline CDR1 and CDR2 sequences are MNHNS and SASEGT. The V gene end was trimmed by 6 bases and the J gene end by 10 bases; junction bases not matched to a gene: 11. This CDR3 is built from 13 residues. Study-level findings and limits: The study's authors posited that every seasonal influenza vaccination enlists few new T cells.

A few counts support this clonotype. No antigen is known for it. Specimen: PBMCs from blood, collected 5 to 6 days after vaccination. The chain has TRBV6-1 and TRBJ1-1; 7 nucleotides line up with TRBD1. This clonotype originated in a man aged 50-60 years who received an inactivated influenza vaccine. Written as DNA, the CDR3 is TGTGCCAGCAGCCAACGAGGGACAGCCGCAGCTTTCTTT. This translates into CASSQRGTAAAFF.